This T cell receptor beta chain derives from a study of shared clonotypes between healthy human individuals. Looking at the study overall: Three plates each covered CD4 naive and memory; CD8 naive two, CD8 memory one.

Unmatched junction bases numbered 9, after V lost 7 bases and J lost 4 bases. This CDR3 is 13 amino acids long. Germline assignment: CDR1 GTSNPN and CDR2 SVGIG (reference sequence). Donors comprised healthy HIV-negative adults lacking recent acute infections or vaccinations. Each sample came from a Caucasian adult donor living in Nashville, Tennessee. On sorted subsets, replicate PCRs used roughly 190 ng DNA, or 27,000 or so T cell genomes. TCRdb's table, derived via immunoSEQ multiplex PCR, lists solely in-frame clones and lacks some. The data show millions of clones, around 95% seen once. V usage is TRBV30 and J usage is TRBJ2-5, with 7 positions matching TRBD1. This sequence was found in a man aged 18 to 29 in good health. The sequenced sample consisted of naive CD4+ T cells sorted from blood. The subset was: CD45RA+ positively selected. The chain's CDR3 is CALTGRVRETQYF. CDR3 DNA: TGTGCCTTGACAGGGAGAGTGAGAGAGACCCAGTACTTC. The whole variable domain, remainder taken from reference TRBV30 and TRBJ2-5, is SQTIHQWPATLVQPVGSPLSLECTVEGTSNPNLYWYRQAAGRGLQLLFYSVGIGQISSEVPQNLSASRPQDRQFILSSKKLLLSDSGFYLCALTGRVRETQYFGPGTRLLVL.